A selection of T cell receptor beta chains follows, all from one sample in a study of blood T cells in healthy people across ages. TCRdb re-called the 5' RACE reads with MiXCR, one entry per CDR3 protein. Of 750,000 to 950,000 distinct CDR3 sequences listed, about 48% are singletons. The sample taken for sequencing was blood. These receptor sequences come from an elderly man in good health. Both conserved end residues are part of each CDR3.

J gene: TRBJ2-6
V gene: TRBV3-1
CDR3 protein: CASGLAGGSGANVLTF

J gene: TRBJ2-1
V gene: TRBV18
CDR3 protein: CASRVGAGHNEQFF

J gene: TRBJ2-2
V gene: TRBV12-3/TRBV12-4
CDR3 protein: CASSRSGTGELFF

J gene: TRBJ2-3
V gene: TRBV7-2
CDR3 protein: CASSLTQYF

J gene: TRBJ1-2
V gene: TRBV28
CDR3 protein: CAIRKEEIGYTF

J gene: TRBJ1-1
V gene: TRBV12-3/TRBV12-4
CDR3 protein: CASTYWGGRDTEAFF

J gene: TRBJ2-1
V gene: TRBV24-1
CDR3 protein: CATAGTTNEQFF

J gene: TRBJ1-6
V gene: TRBV28
CDR3 protein: CASSWPPVSPLHF

J gene: TRBJ2-5
V gene: TRBV7-8
CDR3 protein: CASSLAGTGLGEQYF

J gene: TRBJ2-3
V gene: TRBV7-2
CDR3 protein: CASSPPTSAHRYAYF

J gene: TRBJ2-5
V gene: TRBV25-1
CDR3 protein: CASSESGTLYQETQYF

J gene: TRBJ1-2
V gene: TRBV2
CDR3 protein: CASSVGQGNYGYTF

J gene: TRBJ2-4
V gene: TRBV3-1
CDR3 protein: CASSQGLGGELAKNIQYF

J gene: TRBJ2-1
V gene: TRBV25-1
CDR3 protein: CASSGGSGYNEQFF

J gene: TRBJ1-5
V gene: TRBV12-3/TRBV12-4
CDR3 protein: CASSFRQANQPQHF

J gene: TRBJ2-5
V gene: TRBV5-1
CDR3 protein: CASSRAGGLGETQYF

J gene: TRBJ2-7
V gene: TRBV20-1
CDR3 protein: CSAKGSGSSYEQYF

J gene: TRBJ2-3
V gene: TRBV27
CDR3 protein: CASSQGTGKHRYAYF

J gene: TRBJ1-1
V gene: TRBV27
CDR3 protein: CASSLRGRDTEAFF

J gene: TRBJ2-1
V gene: TRBV29-1
CDR3 protein: CSVLKGYNEQIF

J gene: TRBJ1-5
V gene: TRBV12-3/TRBV12-4
CDR3 protein: CASSFFGPNQPQHF

J gene: TRBJ2-5
V gene: TRBV13
CDR3 protein: CASSSGVRGTQYF

J gene: TRBJ1-2
V gene: TRBV27
CDR3 protein: CASSPNRGQGGYTF

J gene: TRBJ2-7
V gene: TRBV20-1
CDR3 protein: CSARDLTAGNLGEQYF

J gene: TRBJ2-1
V gene: TRBV12-3/TRBV12-4
CDR3 protein: CASSRGQGVNEQFF

J gene: TRBJ2-1
V gene: TRBV3-1
CDR3 protein: CASSLLSGGRWQFF

J gene: TRBJ2-1
V gene: TRBV5-1
CDR3 protein: CASSLEGLAGVGEQFF

J gene: TRBJ2-5
V gene: TRBV20-1
CDR3 protein: CSARVSGDKGEQYF

J gene: TRBJ1-5
V gene: TRBV6-5
CDR3 protein: CASSSQPPRRQRNQPQHF

J gene: TRBJ2-1
V gene: TRBV20-1
CDR3 protein: CSAVLAGARSYNEQFF

J gene: TRBJ1-1
V gene: TRBV5-1
CDR3 protein: CASSLGRGLLGDTEAFF

J gene: TRBJ2-1
V gene: TRBV20-1
CDR3 protein: CSARRRLAGGTRDEQFF

J gene: TRBJ1-2
V gene: TRBV7-9
CDR3 protein: CASSLDGQSHGYTF

J gene: TRBJ2-7
V gene: TRBV5-1
CDR3 protein: CASSLDQGINYEQYF

J gene: TRBJ2-5
V gene: TRBV2
CDR3 protein: CASRGLQRGYETQYF

J gene: TRBJ1-6
V gene: TRBV18
CDR3 protein: CASSSGNAYNSPLHF

J gene: TRBJ2-5
V gene: TRBV4-1
CDR3 protein: CASSLNLAGAKEQYF

J gene: TRBJ2-3
V gene: TRBV29-1
CDR3 protein: CSVEPGTDTQYF

J gene: TRBJ2-1
V gene: TRBV4-2
CDR3 protein: CASSQGAVTVRSEQFF

J gene: TRBJ1-2
V gene: TRBV6-1
CDR3 protein: CASSPPQQGGYGYTF

J gene: TRBJ2-1
V gene: TRBV12-3/TRBV12-4
CDR3 protein: CASSFWTSVYNEQFF

J gene: -
V gene: TRBV20-1
CDR3 protein: CSAISGRDGNEQYF

J gene: TRBJ2-1
V gene: TRBV20-1
CDR3 protein: CSAMGVNEQFF

J gene: TRBJ2-5
V gene: TRBV5-1
CDR3 protein: CASSYVSRDQETQYF

J gene: TRBJ2-7
V gene: TRBV11-2
CDR3 protein: CASSELRREGRYEQYF

J gene: TRBJ2-1
V gene: TRBV25-1
CDR3 protein: CASRRTGKGRDEQFF

J gene: TRBJ2-1
V gene: TRBV7-2
CDR3 protein: CASSSTGTRGNEQFF

J gene: TRBJ2-3
V gene: TRBV12-3/TRBV12-4
CDR3 protein: CASSFSSGTPDTQYF

J gene: TRBJ1-5
V gene: TRBV7-9
CDR3 protein: CASSSSTGTQPQHF

J gene: TRBJ1-2
V gene: TRBV2
CDR3 protein: CASSAQGGNYGYTF

J gene: TRBJ2-5
V gene: TRBV10-3
CDR3 protein: CAISTSGQETQYF

J gene: TRBJ2-5
V gene: TRBV20-1
CDR3 protein: CSARLGTSGPTQYF

J gene: TRBJ2-1
V gene: TRBV11-2
CDR3 protein: CASSSDRLAGGQDEQFF